These 19 T cell receptor beta chains were all obtained from the same sample, sequenced in a study of CD8+ T cells in alopecia areata. RNA extraction was followed by reverse transcription into cDNA, which acted as the sequencing template. Sequenced by immunoSEQ multiplex PCR; TCRdb stores in-frame clones only, minus some. The sample lists about 14,000 clones; roughly 54% were seen once. Sorting separated CD25+CD127- cells from the CD4+ cells of four or five patients. The sequencing input was CD4+ Tregs sorted from blood. Every receptor here comes from a human donor with alopecia areata.

V gene TRBV7-3 combines with J gene TRBJ2-1; the D gene is possibly TRBD2 (5 bases). The CDR3 is 16 residues long. The germline CDR1 and CDR2 sequences are SGHTA and FQGTGA. V gave up 4 bases and J gave up 6 bases, with 19 bases separating them. CDR3 amino acids: CASSSQRNPSGNEQFF. The CDR3 coding sequence is TGTGCCAGCAGCTCACAAAGGAACCCGAGCGGCAATGAGCAGTTCTTC.

This clone was detected only a few times. The V gene is TRBV7-9, the J gene TRBJ2-6; D remains ambiguous. Germline CDR1 reads SEHNR; CDR2 reads FQNEAQ (reference sequence). V was shortened by 5 bases and J by 0 bases, with 8 bases between the two germline ends. The CDR3 runs to 15 residues. In nucleotides, the CDR3 is TGTGCCAGCAGCGACACGTTCTCTGGGGCCAACGTCCTGACTTTC. Its translation: CASSDTFSGANVLTF.

The gene calls are TRBV7-9 and TRBJ1-2, with D unresolved. Germline CDR1 SEHNR, CDR2 FQNEAQ (reference sequence). The CDR3 contains 13 residues. The V end lost 2 bases, the J end lost 4 bases, and 8 bases lay between the germline ends. CDR3 coding DNA: TGTGCCAGCAGCTTACGGGGTTTCTATGGCTACACCTTC. Translating gives CASSLRGFYGYTF.

The V and J genes are TRBV11-2 and TRBJ1-5, with D unresolved. Germline V gene sequence: CDR1 SGHAT, CDR2 FQNNGV. The CDR3 contains 13 residues. Trimming took 0 bases from V and 3 from J, leaving 3 bases between them. CDR3 amino acids: CASSLDHNQPQHF. Written as DNA, the CDR3 is TGTGCCAGCAGCTTAGATCACAATCAGCCCCAGCATTTT.

CDR3 protein: CASRPQGRFSPQHF. CDR3 nucleotide sequence: TGTGCCAGCAGACCCCAGGGACGCTTTTCGCCCCAGCATTTT. The V and J genes are TRBV6-6 and TRBJ1-5, with TRBD1 as a possible D gene (5 bases). V lost 6 bases to trimming and J lost 9 bases, with 18 bases between them. The CDR3 runs 14 residues. In germline, CDR1 is MNHNY, CDR2 SVGAGI (reference sequence).

This clone has only one observation. The genes are TRBV28 and TRBJ2-1; D gene ambiguous. The CDR3 is 15 amino acids. V lost 8 bases to trimming and J lost 0 bases, with 14 bases between them. Germline CDR1 MDHEN, CDR2 SYDVKM. The CDR3 region has the DNA TGTGCCAGCGCTCAGAGGAGTTCCTCCTACAATGAGCAGTTCTTC. Translated: CASAQRSSSYNEQFF.

This sequence joins TRBV28 and TRBJ2-7; a possible D gene is TRBD2 (6 bases). The CDR3 runs 14 residues. The ends were cut back, 10 bases at V and 4 bases at J, with 20 bases in the middle. Germline values: CDR1 MDHEN, CDR2 SYDVKM. In DNA, the CDR3 is TGTGCCACCGTAAAGCGGGCCGCATTATACGAGCAGTACTTC. It is translated as CATVKRAALYEQYF. The full variable domain, rest sourced from reference TRBV28 and TRBJ2-7, is DVKVTQSSRYLVKRTGEKVFLECVQDMDHENMFWYRQDPGLGLRLIYFSYDVKMKEKGDIPEGYSVSREKKERFSLILESASTNQTSMYLCATVKRAALYEQYFGPGTRLTVT.

The rearrangement links TRBV18 to TRBJ1-6, with D possibly matching TRBD1 (5 bases). This CDR3 is built from 16 residues. Looked up from germline, CDR1 is KGHSH and CDR2 is LQKENI. Trimming cost V 3 bases and J 9 bases, with 18 bases left between them. The DNA for the CDR3 is TGTGCCAGCTCACCGGGGATAGGGGCCGAAGGTTCACCCCTCCACTTT. This translates into CASSPGIGAEGSPLHF.

The chain uses TRBV6-6 and TRBJ2-1; D is possibly TRBD2 (5 bases). This CDR3 is 15 amino acids long. V was trimmed by 5 bases and J by 1 base, leaving 12 bases between them. Germline CDR1 reads MNHNY; CDR2 reads SVGAGI (reference sequence). The CDR3 DNA follows: TGTGCCAGCAGTCGCCCCGGGGAATCCTACAATGAGCAGTTCTTC. Its translation: CASSRPGESYNEQFF.

This chain connects TRBV18 to TRBJ1-1; D perhaps matches TRBD1 (6 bases). Trimming left V 0 bases short and J 3 bases short, with 11 bases between. The CDR3 has 15 residues. Germline V gives CDR1 KGHSH, CDR2 LQKENI. CDR3: CASSPPNRVDTEAFF. The CDR3 DNA follows: TGTGCCAGCTCACCACCGAACAGGGTTGACACTGAAGCTTTCTTT. Looking up the rest from reference TRBV18 and TRBJ1-1 gives the full variable domain: NAGVMQNPRHLVRRRGQEARLRCSPMKGHSHVYWYRQLPEEGLKFMVYLQKENIIDESGMPKERFSAEFPKEGPSILRIQQVVRGDSAAYFCASSPPNRVDTEAFFGQGTRLTVV.

This clone has more than one count but fewer than ten. The chain links TRBV27 to TRBJ2-3; D unclear. This CDR3 has 12 residues. Per the germline V gene, CDR1 is MNHEY and CDR2 is SMNVEV (reference sequence). V was trimmed by 5 bases and J by 6 bases, leaving 9 bases between them. The CDR3 protein is CASSIGWDTQYF. The DNA for the CDR3 is TGTGCCAGCAGTATTGGTTGGGATACGCAGTATTTT.

The rearrangement uses TRBV4-1 and TRBJ1-1; 7 bases are shared with TRBD1. Unmatched junction bases numbered 12, after V lost 6 bases and J lost 11 bases. This CDR3 has 13 amino acids. The germline gives CDR1 MGHRA, CDR2 YSYEKL. CDR3 in amino acids: CASRPGTAWSAFF. The CDR3 DNA reads as TGCGCCAGCAGACCCGGGACAGCCTGGTCGGCTTTCTTT.

In its sample, this clone was seen a few times. The J gene is TRBJ2-3, the V gene TRBV18, with D maybe TRBD2 (5 bases). V lost 5 bases and J 2 bases, leaving 17 bases between the germline ends. The CDR3 length is 16 residues. Germline V gives CDR1 KGHSH, CDR2 LQKENI. CDR3 region: CASSSPRRSSTDTQYF. Here the CDR3 DNA reads TGTGCCAGCTCATCTCCCCGGAGGAGTTCCACAGATACGCAGTATTTT.

This clone came up a few times. This sequence joins TRBV28 and TRBJ2-3, with 9 bases matching TRBD1. The germline V gene encodes CDR1 MDHEN and CDR2 SYDVKM. V shed 5 bases and J 1 base; nucleotides not matched to a gene: 4. The CDR3 is made up of 15 amino acids. CDR3 loop: CASSPGDRGTDTQYF. The CDR3 bases are TGTGCCAGCAGTCCAGGGGACAGGGGCACAGATACGCAGTATTTT.

This clone came up a few times. The chain combines TRBV23-1 with TRBJ2-6; 7 positions match TRBD1. TRBV23-1 is an ORF; its function is uncertain. This CDR3 contains 20 residues. V trimming: 3 bases; J trimming: 1 base; junction bases outside the gene matches: 15. The CDR3 nucleotides read TGCGCCAGCAGTCACCTAAATAGGGACAGCCCTCGGTCTGGGGCCAACGTCCTGACTTTC. Amino acid sequence: CASSHLNRDSPRSGANVLTF.

V usage is TRBV25-1 and J usage is TRBJ2-7, with TRBD1 matching over 8 bases. The CDR3 is made up of 15 amino acids. The trim removed 4 bases at V and 6 bases at J, leaving 11 bases unmatched. Germline-derived CDR1 and CDR2 are MGHDK and SYGVNS. CDR3 sequence: CASSGLDRVIGEQYF. The CDR3 DNA reads as TGTGCCAGCAGTGGCTTGGACAGGGTGATCGGCGAGCAGTACTTC.

This chain joins TRBV28 and TRBJ2-3, with D perhaps TRBD1 or TRBD2 (5 bases each). Trimming removed 3 bases at V and 3 bases at J, with 13 bases between. Germline V gives CDR1 MDHEN, CDR2 SYDVKM. The CDR3 is made up of 15 amino acids. CDR3 loop: CASSFPGRGTDTQYF. The CDR3 coding sequence is TGTGCCAGCAGTTTCCCGGGACGGGGTACAGATACGCAGTATTTT.

This sequence joins TRBV2 and TRBJ2-7; 14 nucleotides agree with TRBD2. Trimming removed 6 bases from V and 6 bases from J; junction bases left unmatched: 10. The CDR3 runs 16 residues. CDR1 is SNHLY and CDR2 is FYNNEI in the germline V gene. DNA for the CDR3: TGTGCCAGCAGAGCCGCGGGACTAGCGGGAGTAGGCGAGCAGTACTTC. Translation: CASRAAGLAGVGEQYF.

This sequence joins TRBV18 and TRBJ2-5; D not resolved. The CDR3 is made up of 13 amino acids. Trimming took off 4 bases at V and 5 bases at J, with 11 bases between the two ends. Germline V gene lookup returns CDR1 KGHSH and CDR2 LQKENI. CDR3 residues: CASSLLVAETQYF. The CDR3, as DNA: TGTGCCAGCTCACTTCTAGTCGCTGAGACCCAGTACTTC.